Sequencing of this T cell receptor (beta chain) was carried out in a study of T cell repertoires in cytomegalovirus infection. TCRdb re-derived calls from the reads in MiXCR, one entry per CDR3 protein. This sample has approximately 250,000 distinct CDR3 sequences, with 9.1% found just once. V lost 4 bases and J lost 5, with 11 bases in between. The CDR3 covers 14 residues. Looked up from germline, CDR1 is LNHDA and CDR2 is SQIVND (reference sequence). The chain employs TRBV19 and TRBJ1-4, with unresolved D. The clonotype originates from a human donor in good health (CMV status not recorded). Some clones in this sample may be carry-over from other donors' samples. The sample was PBMCs. As DNA, the CDR3 is TGTGCCAGTAGTAACGGCGGGAACAATGAAAAACTGTTTTTT. It encodes CASSNGGNNEKLFF.